This TCR beta chain was sequenced during a study of blood T cell repertoires in COVID-19. This clone was counted only a few times. Using immunoSEQ multiplex PCR, the repertoire was profiled, and TCRdb retains in-frame clones only, with some absent. The sample lists fewer than 130,000 clones; less than 85% were seen once. CDR3 length equals 15 residues. CDR1 is LGHDT, CDR2 YNNKEL, per germline (reference sequence). V shed 5 bases and J 8 bases; nucleotides not matched to a gene: 8. The TCR sequence derives from a woman aged 80 or over with acute or convalescent COVID-19. Sequenced material: peripheral blood. The chain links TRBV3-1 (or the pseudogene TRBV3-2) to TRBJ1-6; 8 bases agree with TRBD1. The CDR3 DNA is TGTGCCAGCAGCAGACGGACAGGGACCGATTCACCCCTCCACTTT. Translation gives CASSRRTGTDSPLHF.